This T cell receptor beta chain derives from a study of T cells expressing NK-cell markers. Regarding the study as a whole: Of the CD8+ T cell pool in over 5 donors, roughly 1.0-7.5% was accounted for by dominant NKG2C+ clonotypes.

TCRdb reanalyzed the 5' RACE reads and collapses them to one entry per CDR3 protein, without DNA. The sample has roughly 420,000 distinct CDR3 sequences; the top ten hold 7.3%. The CDR3 covers 16 residues. Germline assignment: CDR1 SGHRS and CDR2 YFSETQ. About this clonotype: Antigen: not known.

This clonotype was obtained from a woman aged 18-70 years in good health. The V gene is TRBV5-1, the J gene TRBJ2-1; the TCRdb call, TRBD2, lacks DNA for checking. Sequencing input: blood T cells: a sorted CD56 or NKG2C T cell subset, CD4+ or CD8+ T cells, or bulk PBMC T cells (not recorded which). CDR3: CASSLMSGGSDNEQFF.